These 5 T cell receptor beta chains were sequenced from one sample in a study of post-analysis software for immune sequencing data. Study-level findings and limits: Elevated frequency relative to controls characterized several TRBV segments in patients, TRBV5-6, TRBV5-1 and TRBV20-1 among them.

Presence of unique molecular identifiers characterized the TCR beta cDNA libraries. TCRdb recomputed calls from the PCR reads with MiXCR, one row per CDR3 protein. The sample records approximately 350,000 distinct CDR3 sequences, roughly 36% being singletons. Their specific antigens are unknown. The sample comprised blood. The receptors originated from a girl between 5 and 17 years old with multiple sclerosis.

The chain recombines TRBV6-4 with TRBJ2-2, with D possibly matching TRBD1 (5 bases). Trimming cost V 6 bases and J 5 bases, with 22 bases left between them. CDR3 length equals 17 residues. In germline, CDR1 is MRHNA, CDR2 SNTAGT. CDR3 nucleotide sequence: TGTGCCAGCAGCCCCGACAGCCTCCCGGCCGGGACCGGGGAGCTGTTTTTT. Protein sequence: CASSPDSLPAGTGELFF.

The J gene is TRBJ1-5, the V gene TRBV6-1; D gene unclear. There are 15 residues in the CDR3. In germline, CDR1 is MNHNS, CDR2 SASEGT. V shed 6 bases and J shed 2 bases, with 14 bases lying between them. CDR3 amino acids: CASRRGSQGNQPQHF. The CDR3, as DNA: TGTGCCAGCAGGCGGGGTTCCCAGGGCAATCAGCCCCAGCATTTT.

The chain joins TRBV5-1 to TRBJ2-5; either TRBD1 or TRBD2 may fit D (5 bases each). CDR1 SGHRS and CDR2 YFSETQ come from the germline V gene. The V end lost 0 bases, the J end lost 11 bases, and 20 bases lay between the germline ends. The CDR3 extends over 15 amino acids. The CDR3 DNA reads TGCGCCAGCAGCTTGGGGGGACGGTGGGGCAATGAGCAGTACTTC. Translating it yields CASSLGGRWGNEQYF.

The V call is TRBV29-1, the J call TRBJ1-1, with a tentative D call TRBD1 (5 bases). The V gene's germline CDR1 is SQVTM and CDR2 ANQGSEA. The CDR3 extends over 10 amino acids. V lost 6 bases, J lost 8 bases, and 10 bases lay in between. The CDR3 loop reads CSVRELEAFF. For the CDR3, the DNA is TGCAGCGTCAGGGAATTGGAAGCTTTCTTT. Full variable domain (remainder filled in from reference TRBV29-1 and TRBJ1-1): SAVISQKPSRDICQRGTSLTIQCQVDSQVTMMFWYRQQPGQSLTLIATANQGSEATYESGFVIDKFPISRPNLTFSTLTVSNMSPEDSSIYLCSVRELEAFFGQGTRLTVV.

This CDR3 reads CASHGTGNEKLFF. CDR3 nucleotide sequence: TGTGCCTCCCACGGGACAGGGAATGAAAAACTGTTTTTT. V and J are TRBV28 and TRBJ1-4; 9 bases line up with TRBD1. CDR1 is MDHEN, CDR2 SYDVKM, per germline. The trim removed 11 bases at V and 5 bases at J, leaving 6 bases unmatched. The CDR3 runs 13 residues. Full variable domain (missing parts from reference TRBV28 and TRBJ1-4): DVKVTQSSRYLVKRTGEKVFLECVQDMDHENMFWYRQDPGLGLRLIYFSYDVKMKEKGDIPEGYSVSREKKERFSLILESASTNQTSMYLCASHGTGNEKLFFGSGTQLSVL.